These 9 T cell receptor beta chains originate from one sample sequenced in a study of blood T cell repertoires in COVID-19. Here immunoSEQ multiplex PCR was the method, and the copy in TCRdb shows in-frame clones only, minus some. The sample holds under 150,000 clones, roughly nine tenths seen once. The specimen was peripheral blood. The receptors shown here come from a woman aged 60 to 75 with active COVID-19.

In its sample, this clone was seen once. The chain couples TRBV5-4 to TRBJ1-3; 8 bases are shared with TRBD1. The CDR3 is made up of 18 amino acids. The junction had 9 bases not matched to a gene; V was cut back by 0 bases and J by 1 base. Germline V gene lookup returns CDR1 SGHNT and CDR2 YYREEE (reference sequence). The CDR3 DNA sequence: TGTGCCAGCAGCTTGGACCGCGACAGGGGAAGTTCTGGAAACACCATATATTTT. This codes for CASSLDRDRGSSGNTIYF.

This chain joins TRBV5-6 and TRBJ2-7; 10 bases are shared with TRBD2. This CDR3 has 16 residues. Germline V gene data show CDR1 as SGHDT and CDR2 as YYEEEE. Trimming at V came to 1 base and at J to 3 bases, leaving 7 bases not matched to a gene. The chain's CDR3 is CASSLTPSGGHYEQYF. The CDR3 bases are TGTGCCAGCAGCTTGACCCCTAGCGGGGGACACTACGAGCAGTACTTC.

The chain joins TRBV2 to TRBJ2-2; a possible D gene is TRBD2 (5 bases). V was trimmed by 5 bases and J by 7 bases, leaving 8 bases between them. Germline V gene sequence: CDR1 SNHLY, CDR2 FYNNEI. This CDR3 has 12 amino acids. The CDR3 coding sequence is TGTGCCAGCAGTTGGAGGCGCGGGGAGCTGTTTTTT. Its protein product is CASSWRRGELFF.

The rearrangement links TRBV7-2 to TRBJ2-3, with 7 nucleotides matching TRBD2. CDR1 and CDR2 from the germline V gene are SGHTA and FQGNSA. The CDR3 has 13 residues. V was pared by 3 bases and J by 8 bases, with 5 bases of the junction left unmatched. The DNA of the CDR3 is TGTGCCAGCAGCTTCGCGGGAGTGGGTACGCAGTATTTT. Protein: CASSFAGVGTQYF.

The chain combines TRBV28 with TRBJ1-1; no definite D call. V lost 3 bases and J lost 5, with 10 bases in between. CDR3 length: 13 amino acids. The germline gives CDR1 MDHEN, CDR2 SYDVKM. CDR3: CASSLGSRTEAFF. In DNA form, the CDR3 reads TGTGCCAGCAGTTTGGGGAGTCGGACTGAAGCTTTCTTT.

CDR3 in amino acids: CASSLRLAGGGTGELFF. In nucleotides, the CDR3 is TGTGCCAGCAGCTTAAGGCTAGCGGGAGGAGGGACCGGGGAGCTGTTTTTT. J is TRBJ2-2 and V is TRBV7-9; TRBD2 aligns across 11 bases. The length of the CDR3 is 17 residues. V lost 2 bases to trimming and J lost 5 bases; unmatched junction nucleotides: 7. Germline V gene data show CDR1 as SEHNR and CDR2 as FQNEAQ (reference sequence). The full variable domain, rest sourced from reference TRBV7-9 and TRBJ2-2, is DTGVSQNPRHKITKRGQNVTFRCDPISEHNRLYWYRQTLGQGPEFLTYFQNEAQLEKSRLLSDRFSAERPKGSFSTLEIQRTEQGDSAMYLCASSLRLAGGGTGELFFGEGSRLTVL.

The CDR3 reads CSASPPSGRPYTGELFF. CDR3 bases: TGCAGTGCTAGTCCGCCTAGCGGGAGGCCATATACCGGGGAGCTGTTTTTT. The V call is TRBV20-1, the J call TRBJ2-2; 11 nucleotides align to TRBD2. This CDR3 spans 17 amino acids. Germline assignment: CDR1 DFQATT and CDR2 SNEGSKA (reference sequence). Trimming took 3 bases from V and 5 from J; bases not matched to a gene: 11.

The table lists this clone with a count of one. The chain couples TRBV5-1 to TRBJ2-1; 14 nucleotides align to TRBD2. Per germline, CDR1 SGHRS and CDR2 YFSETQ. The CDR3 covers 17 residues. The ends lost 2 bases at V and 5 bases at J; junction bases unmatched: 6. CDR3 nucleotide sequence: TGCGCCAGCAGCTTAGGGACTAGCGGGAGTGGAAACAATGAGCAGTTCTTC. Translating gives CASSLGTSGSGNNEQFF.

The gene calls are TRBV4-1 and TRBJ1-5; 8 nucleotides align to TRBD1. CDR1 MGHRA and CDR2 YSYEKL come from the germline V gene. Trimming took 3 bases from V and 5 from J; bases not matched to a gene: 3. The CDR3 covers 14 residues. In DNA, the CDR3 is TGCGCCAGCAGCCACGGACAGGGCGATCAGCCCCAGCATTTT. Translating it yields CASSHGQGDQPQHF.